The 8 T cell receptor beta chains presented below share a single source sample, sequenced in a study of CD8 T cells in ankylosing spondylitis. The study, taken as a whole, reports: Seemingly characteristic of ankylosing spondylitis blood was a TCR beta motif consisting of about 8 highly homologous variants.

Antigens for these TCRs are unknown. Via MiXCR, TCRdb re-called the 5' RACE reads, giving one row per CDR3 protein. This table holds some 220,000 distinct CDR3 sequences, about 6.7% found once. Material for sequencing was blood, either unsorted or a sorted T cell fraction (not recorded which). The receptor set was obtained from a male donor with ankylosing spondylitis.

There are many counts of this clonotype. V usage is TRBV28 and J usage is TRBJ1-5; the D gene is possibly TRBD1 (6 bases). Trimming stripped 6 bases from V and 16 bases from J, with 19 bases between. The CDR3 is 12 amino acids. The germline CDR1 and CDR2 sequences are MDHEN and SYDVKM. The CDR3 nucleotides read TGTGCCAGCAGCCTCGACAGGCTCCCCGGCCATTTT. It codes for CASSLDRLPGHF.

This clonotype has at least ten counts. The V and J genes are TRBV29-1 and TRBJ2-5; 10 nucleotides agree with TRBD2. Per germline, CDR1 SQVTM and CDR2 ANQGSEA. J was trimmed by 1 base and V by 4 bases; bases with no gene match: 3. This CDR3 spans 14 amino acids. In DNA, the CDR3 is TGCAGCGTTGCGTCTAGCGGGAGCCAAGAGACCCAGTACTTC. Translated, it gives CSVASSGSQETQYF.

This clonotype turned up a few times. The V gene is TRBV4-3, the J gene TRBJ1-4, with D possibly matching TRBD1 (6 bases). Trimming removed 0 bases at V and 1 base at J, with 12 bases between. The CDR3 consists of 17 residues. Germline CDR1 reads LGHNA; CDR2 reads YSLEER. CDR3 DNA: TGCGCCAGCAGCCAAGATTGGCAGGGGCAAACTAATGAAAAACTGTTTTTT. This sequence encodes CASSQDWQGQTNEKLFF.

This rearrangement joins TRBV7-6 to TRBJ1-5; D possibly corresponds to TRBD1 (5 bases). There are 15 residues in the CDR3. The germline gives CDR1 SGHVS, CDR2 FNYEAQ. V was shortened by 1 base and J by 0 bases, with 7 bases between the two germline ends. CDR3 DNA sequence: TGTGCCAGCAGCTTAGGGGGGGGTAGCAATCAGCCCCAGCATTTT. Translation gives CASSLGGGSNQPQHF.

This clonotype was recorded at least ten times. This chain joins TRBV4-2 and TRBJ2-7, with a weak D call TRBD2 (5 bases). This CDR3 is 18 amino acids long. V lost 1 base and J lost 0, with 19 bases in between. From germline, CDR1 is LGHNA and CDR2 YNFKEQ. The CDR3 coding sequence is TGTGCCAGCAGCCAAGGAGTTTCGGGATCAAGAAGCTCCTACGAGCAGTACTTC. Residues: CASSQGVSGSRSSYEQYF.

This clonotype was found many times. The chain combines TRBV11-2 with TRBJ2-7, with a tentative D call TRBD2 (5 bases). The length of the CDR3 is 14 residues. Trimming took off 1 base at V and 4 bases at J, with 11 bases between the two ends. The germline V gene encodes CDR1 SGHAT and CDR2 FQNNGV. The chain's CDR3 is CASSLGYRGYEQYF. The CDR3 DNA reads TGTGCCAGCAGCTTAGGGTATCGGGGATACGAGCAGTACTTC.

CDR3 sequence reads: CASSPPGTGSYEQYF. The CDR3 DNA reads TGTGCCAGCAGCCCGCCTGGGACAGGTTCCTACGAGCAGTACTTC. The J gene is TRBJ2-7, the V gene TRBV13, with TRBD1 identical over 8 bases. This CDR3 has 15 residues. The germline CDR1 and CDR2 sequences are PRHDT and FYEKMQ (reference sequence). V was clipped by 5 bases and J by 1 base; unmatched bases: 7.

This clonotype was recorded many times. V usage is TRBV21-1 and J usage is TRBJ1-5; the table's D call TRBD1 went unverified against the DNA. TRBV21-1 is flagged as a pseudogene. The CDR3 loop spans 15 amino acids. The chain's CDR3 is CASSTRDRGVQPQHF. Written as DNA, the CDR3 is TGTGCCAGCAGCACCCGGGACAGGGGCGTTCAGCCCCAGCATTTT.